The entry that follows covers one T cell receptor (beta chain) sequence. The antigen remains undetermined. The CDR3 length is 15 residues. Trimming shortened V by 6 bases and J by 0 bases, and 14 bases separated the two germline ends. Germline V lookup: CDR1 MDHEN, CDR2 SYDVKM. This sample stems from a study of cytomegalovirus exposure and HLA in healthy donors. Study-wide results and caveats: Listed as cytomegalovirus-associated were over 150 TCR beta chains.

Researchers ran the PCR with 60 Vbeta and 13 Jbeta primers. Profiling relied on immunoSEQ multiplex PCR, and the TCRdb table lists in-frame clones only, not all of them. The repertoire has about 130,000 clones, approximately 81% of them found once; the top ten carry about 0.7%. Unrecorded immune exposures were likely, despite nominal health at sampling. Source material: PBMCs. V is TRBV28 and J is TRBJ1-2, with no clear D. This clonotype was sampled from a man in his late teens or twenties in good health and CMV-seronegative. The CDR3 nucleotides read TGTGCCAGCAGACCCCAGATTTCCACTAACTATGGCTACACCTTC. Its protein is CASRPQISTNYGYTF.